The count of the clone carrying this TCR beta chain is one. Its target is not known. Measured with immunoSEQ multiplex PCR; TCRdb has only the in-frame clones, and not every one. The sample has approximately 89,000 clones; 80% to 95% are singletons. This sample is part of a study of T cell responses to AZD1222 COVID-19 vaccine. Study-level points and caveats: AZD1222 recipients seropositive at baseline numbered only six. Repertoire collection took place solely once the T cell response had peaked. Researchers report vaccine-associated CD4 TCRs spanning spike, with dominance at 160-218 and 743-854. Donors skewed white British and female; clonal diversity was possibly underestimated.

The CDR3 contains 17 residues. After removal of 7 bases from V and 4 bases from J, the junction contained 12 bases not matched to a gene. The germline V gene encodes CDR1 KGHDR and CDR2 SFDVKD. The TCR originated in an adult in good health. The sample was peripheral blood, taken on day 0 of MenACWY control vaccination. The V gene is TRBV24-1, the J gene TRBJ1-1; 12 bases match TRBD1. The CDR3 spells CATRGSGQGARGTEAFF. CDR3 nucleotides: TGTGCCACCAGGGGATCGGGACAGGGGGCGCGTGGCACTGAAGCTTTCTTT.